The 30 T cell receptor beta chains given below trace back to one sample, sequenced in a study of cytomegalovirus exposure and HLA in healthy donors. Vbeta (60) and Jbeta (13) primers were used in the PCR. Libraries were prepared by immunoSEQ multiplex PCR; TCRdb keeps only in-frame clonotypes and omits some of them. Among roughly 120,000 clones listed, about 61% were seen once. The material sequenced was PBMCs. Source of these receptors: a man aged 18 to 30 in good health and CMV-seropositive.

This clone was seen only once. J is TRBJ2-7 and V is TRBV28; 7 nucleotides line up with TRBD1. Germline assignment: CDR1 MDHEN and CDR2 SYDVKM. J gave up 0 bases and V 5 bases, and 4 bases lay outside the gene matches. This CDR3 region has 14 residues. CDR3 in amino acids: CASSDRVGSYEQYF. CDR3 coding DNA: TGTGCCAGCAGTGACAGGGTGGGCTCCTACGAGCAGTACTTC.

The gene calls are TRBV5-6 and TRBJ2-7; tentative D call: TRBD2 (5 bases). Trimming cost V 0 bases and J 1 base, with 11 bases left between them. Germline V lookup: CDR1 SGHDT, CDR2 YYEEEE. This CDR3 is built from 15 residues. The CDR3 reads CASSLVGLKSYEQYF. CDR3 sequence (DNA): TGTGCCAGCAGCTTGGTTGGACTTAAATCCTACGAGCAGTACTTC.

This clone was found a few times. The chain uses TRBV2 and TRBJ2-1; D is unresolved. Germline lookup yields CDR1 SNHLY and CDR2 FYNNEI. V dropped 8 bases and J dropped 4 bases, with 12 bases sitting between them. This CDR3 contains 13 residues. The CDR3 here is CASVGRKYNEQFF. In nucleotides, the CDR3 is TGTGCCAGCGTTGGGCGTAAATACAATGAGCAGTTCTTC.

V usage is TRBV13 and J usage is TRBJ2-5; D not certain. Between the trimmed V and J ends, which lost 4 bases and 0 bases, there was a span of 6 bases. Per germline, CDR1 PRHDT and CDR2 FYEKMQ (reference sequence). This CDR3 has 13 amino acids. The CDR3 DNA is TGTGCCAGCAGCTACAGTCACCAAGAGACCCAGTACTTC. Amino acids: CASSYSHQETQYF.

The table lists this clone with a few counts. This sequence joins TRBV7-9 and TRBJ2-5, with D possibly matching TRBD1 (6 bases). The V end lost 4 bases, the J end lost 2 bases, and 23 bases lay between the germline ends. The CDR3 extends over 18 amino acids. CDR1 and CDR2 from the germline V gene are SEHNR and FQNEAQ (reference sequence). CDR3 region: CASSSKPLWQGRQETQYF. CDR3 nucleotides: TGTGCCAGCAGCTCAAAACCACTATGGCAGGGGCGACAAGAGACCCAGTACTTC.

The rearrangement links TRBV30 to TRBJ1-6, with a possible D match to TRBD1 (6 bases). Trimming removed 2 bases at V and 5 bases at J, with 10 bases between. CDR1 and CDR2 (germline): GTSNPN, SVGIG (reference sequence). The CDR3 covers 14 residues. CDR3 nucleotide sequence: TGTGCCTGGAGTCCAGGGGCCCATAATTCACCCCTCCACTTT. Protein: CAWSPGAHNSPLHF.

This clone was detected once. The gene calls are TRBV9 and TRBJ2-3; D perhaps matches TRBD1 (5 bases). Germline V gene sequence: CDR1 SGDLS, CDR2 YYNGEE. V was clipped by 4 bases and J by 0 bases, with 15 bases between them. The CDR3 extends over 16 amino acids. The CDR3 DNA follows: TGTGCCAGCAGCCAGGGCGTCCAGGTTAGCACAGATACGCAGTATTTT. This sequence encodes CASSQGVQVSTDTQYF.

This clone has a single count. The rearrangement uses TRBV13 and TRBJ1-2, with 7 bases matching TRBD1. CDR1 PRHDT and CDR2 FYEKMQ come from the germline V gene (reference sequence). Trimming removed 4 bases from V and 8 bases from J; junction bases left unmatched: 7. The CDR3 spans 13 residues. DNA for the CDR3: TGTGCCAGCAGCTCAACCTCGACAGGGGGCTACACCTTC. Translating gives CASSSTSTGGYTF.

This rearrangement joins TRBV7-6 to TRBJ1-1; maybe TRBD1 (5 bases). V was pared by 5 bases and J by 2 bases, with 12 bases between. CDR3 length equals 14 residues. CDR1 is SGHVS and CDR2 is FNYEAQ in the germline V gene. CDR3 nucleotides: TGTGCCAGCAGCCCTCGGGGGGGTAACACTGAAGCTTTCTTT. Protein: CASSPRGGNTEAFF.

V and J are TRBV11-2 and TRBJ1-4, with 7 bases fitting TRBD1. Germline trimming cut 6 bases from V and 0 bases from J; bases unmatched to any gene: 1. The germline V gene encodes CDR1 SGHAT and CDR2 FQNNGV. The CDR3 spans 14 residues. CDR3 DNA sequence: TGTGCCAGCAGGACAGGGCCAACTAATGAAAAACTGTTTTTT. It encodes CASRTGPTNEKLFF.

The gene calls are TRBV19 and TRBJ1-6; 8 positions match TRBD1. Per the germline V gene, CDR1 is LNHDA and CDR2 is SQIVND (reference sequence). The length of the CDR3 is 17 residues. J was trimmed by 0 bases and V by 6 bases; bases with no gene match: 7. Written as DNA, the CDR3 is TGTGCCAGTAGATTGACAGGGGAAGGCTCCTATAATTCACCCCTCCACTTT. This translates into CASRLTGEGSYNSPLHF.

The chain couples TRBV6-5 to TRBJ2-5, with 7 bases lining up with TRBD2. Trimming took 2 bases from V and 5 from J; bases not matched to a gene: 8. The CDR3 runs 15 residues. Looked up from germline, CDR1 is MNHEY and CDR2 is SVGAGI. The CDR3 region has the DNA TGTGCCAGCAGTTACGATCGGGGGGAGGGGGAGACCCAGTACTTC. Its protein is CASSYDRGEGETQYF.

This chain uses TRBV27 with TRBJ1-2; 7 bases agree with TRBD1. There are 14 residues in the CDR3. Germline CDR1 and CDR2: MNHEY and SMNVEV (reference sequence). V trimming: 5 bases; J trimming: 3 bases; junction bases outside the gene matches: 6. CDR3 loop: CASSPGQPYYGYTF. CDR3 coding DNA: TGTGCCAGCAGTCCGGGACAGCCGTACTATGGCTACACCTTC.

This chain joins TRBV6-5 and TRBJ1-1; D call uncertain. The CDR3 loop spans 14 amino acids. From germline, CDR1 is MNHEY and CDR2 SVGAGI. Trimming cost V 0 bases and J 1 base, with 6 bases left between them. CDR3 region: CASSYSRQNTEAFF. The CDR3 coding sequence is TGTGCCAGCAGTTACTCGAGACAGAACACTGAAGCTTTCTTT.

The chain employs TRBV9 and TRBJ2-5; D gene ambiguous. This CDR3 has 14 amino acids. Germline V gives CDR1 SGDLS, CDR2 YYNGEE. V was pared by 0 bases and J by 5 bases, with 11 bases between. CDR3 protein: CASSVGQKWETQYF. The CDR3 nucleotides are TGTGCCAGCAGCGTAGGGCAAAAGTGGGAGACCCAGTACTTC.

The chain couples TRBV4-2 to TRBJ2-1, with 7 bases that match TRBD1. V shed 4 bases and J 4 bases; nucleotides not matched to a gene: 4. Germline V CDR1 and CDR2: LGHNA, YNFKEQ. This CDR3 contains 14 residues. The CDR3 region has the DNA TGTGCCAGCAGCCGGGGGACAGCTTACAATGAGCAGTTCTTC. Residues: CASSRGTAYNEQFF.

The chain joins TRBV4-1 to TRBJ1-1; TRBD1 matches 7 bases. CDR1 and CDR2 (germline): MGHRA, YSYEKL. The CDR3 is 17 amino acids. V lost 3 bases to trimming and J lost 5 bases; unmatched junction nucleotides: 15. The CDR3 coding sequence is TGCGCCAGCAGCCACCGCGTGACAGGGAGCAGAGTAACTGAAGCTTTCTTT. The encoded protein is CASSHRVTGSRVTEAFF.

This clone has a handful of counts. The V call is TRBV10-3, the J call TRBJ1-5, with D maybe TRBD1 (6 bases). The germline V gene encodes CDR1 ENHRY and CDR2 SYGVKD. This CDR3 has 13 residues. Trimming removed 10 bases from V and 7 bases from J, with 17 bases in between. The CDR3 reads CATRSGVRQPQHF. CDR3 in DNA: TGTGCCACCCGATCAGGGGTAAGGCAGCCCCAGCATTTT.

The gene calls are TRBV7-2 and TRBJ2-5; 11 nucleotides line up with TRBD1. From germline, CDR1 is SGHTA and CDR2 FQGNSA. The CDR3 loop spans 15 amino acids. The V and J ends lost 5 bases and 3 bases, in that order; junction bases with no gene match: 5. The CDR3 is CASSADRGREETQYF. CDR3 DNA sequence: TGTGCCAGCAGCGCGGACAGGGGGCGTGAAGAGACCCAGTACTTC.

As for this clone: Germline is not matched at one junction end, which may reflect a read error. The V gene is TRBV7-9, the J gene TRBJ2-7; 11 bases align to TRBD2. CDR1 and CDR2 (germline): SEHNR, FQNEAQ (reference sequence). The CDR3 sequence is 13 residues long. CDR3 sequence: CASSLDSSGGRHF. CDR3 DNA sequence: TGTGCCAGCAGCTTAGATTCTAGCGGGGGGCGCCACTTC.

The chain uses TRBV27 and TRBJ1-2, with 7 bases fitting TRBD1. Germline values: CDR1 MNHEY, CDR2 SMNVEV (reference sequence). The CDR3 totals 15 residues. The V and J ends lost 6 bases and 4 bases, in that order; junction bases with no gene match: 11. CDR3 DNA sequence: TGTGCCAGCAGGCGCGGACAGGCGGGGGGCTATGGCTACACCTTC. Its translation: CASRRGQAGGYGYTF.

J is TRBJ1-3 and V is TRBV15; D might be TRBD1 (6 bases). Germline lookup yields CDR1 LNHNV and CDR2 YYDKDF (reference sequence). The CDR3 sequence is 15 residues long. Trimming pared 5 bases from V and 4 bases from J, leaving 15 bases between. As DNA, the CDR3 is TGTGCCACCAGCTCCCGGGGGGCCAGAGGAAACACCATATATTTT. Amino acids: CATSSRGARGNTIYF. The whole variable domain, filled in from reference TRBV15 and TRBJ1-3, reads DAMVIQNPRYQVTQFGKPVTLSCSQTLNHNVMYWYQQKSSQAPKLLFHYYDKDFNNEADTPDNFQSRRPNTSFCFLDIRSPGLGDTAMYLCATSSRGARGNTIYFGEGSWLTVV.

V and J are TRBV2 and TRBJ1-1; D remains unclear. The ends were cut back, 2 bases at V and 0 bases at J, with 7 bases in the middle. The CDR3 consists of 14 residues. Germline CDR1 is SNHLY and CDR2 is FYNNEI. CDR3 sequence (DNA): TGTGCCAGCAGTGAATGGCGGATGAACACTGAAGCTTTCTTT. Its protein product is CASSEWRMNTEAFF.

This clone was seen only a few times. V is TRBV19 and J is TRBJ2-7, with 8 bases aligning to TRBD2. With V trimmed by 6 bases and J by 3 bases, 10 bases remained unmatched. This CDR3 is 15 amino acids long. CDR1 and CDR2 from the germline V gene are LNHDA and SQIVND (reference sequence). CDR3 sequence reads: CASRTFSGTSYEQYF. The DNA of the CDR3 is TGTGCCAGTAGGACCTTTTCCGGGACTAGCTACGAGCAGTACTTC.

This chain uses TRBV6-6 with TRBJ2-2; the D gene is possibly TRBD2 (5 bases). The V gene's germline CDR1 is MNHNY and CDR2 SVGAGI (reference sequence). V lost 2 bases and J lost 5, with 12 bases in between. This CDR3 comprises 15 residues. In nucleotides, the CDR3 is TGTGCCAGCAGTTACGCCGGGATTAGGACCGGGGAGCTGTTTTTT. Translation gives CASSYAGIRTGELFF.

CDR3 sequence reads: CASSFSGLAESDTQYF. CDR3 coding DNA: TGTGCCAGCAGTTTCTCGGGACTAGCGGAATCAGATACGCAGTATTTT. This sequence joins TRBV28 and TRBJ2-3; 11 nucleotides line up with TRBD2. With 3 bases clipped from V and 4 bases from J, the junction kept 6 bases outside the gene matches. Germline loops: CDR1 MDHEN, CDR2 SYDVKM. There are 16 residues in the CDR3.

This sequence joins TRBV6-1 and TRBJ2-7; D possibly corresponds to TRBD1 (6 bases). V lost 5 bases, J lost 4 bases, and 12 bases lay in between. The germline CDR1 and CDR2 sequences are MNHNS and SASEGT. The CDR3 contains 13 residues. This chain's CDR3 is CASSSTGFYEQYV. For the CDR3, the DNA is TGTGCCAGCAGTTCCACAGGGTTTTACGAGCAGTACGTC.

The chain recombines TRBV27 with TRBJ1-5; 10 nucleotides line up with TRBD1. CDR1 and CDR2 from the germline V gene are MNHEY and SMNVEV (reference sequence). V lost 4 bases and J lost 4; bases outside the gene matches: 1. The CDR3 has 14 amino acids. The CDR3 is CASSWTGGNQPQHF. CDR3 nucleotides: TGTGCCAGCAGTTGGACAGGGGGTAATCAGCCCCAGCATTTT.

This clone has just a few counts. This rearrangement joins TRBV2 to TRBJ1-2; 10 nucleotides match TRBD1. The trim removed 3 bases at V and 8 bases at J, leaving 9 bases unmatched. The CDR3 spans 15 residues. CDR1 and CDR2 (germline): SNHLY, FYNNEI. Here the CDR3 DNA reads TGTGCCAGCAGTGACCCGGGACAGGGGAGGAAGGGCTACACCTTC. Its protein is CASSDPGQGRKGYTF.

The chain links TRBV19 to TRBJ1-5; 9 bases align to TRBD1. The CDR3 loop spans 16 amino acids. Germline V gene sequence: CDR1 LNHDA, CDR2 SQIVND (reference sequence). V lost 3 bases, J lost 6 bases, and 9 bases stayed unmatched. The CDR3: CASSMSGQGIGQPQHF. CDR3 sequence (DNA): TGTGCCAGTAGTATGTCGGGACAGGGAATTGGTCAGCCCCAGCATTTT.